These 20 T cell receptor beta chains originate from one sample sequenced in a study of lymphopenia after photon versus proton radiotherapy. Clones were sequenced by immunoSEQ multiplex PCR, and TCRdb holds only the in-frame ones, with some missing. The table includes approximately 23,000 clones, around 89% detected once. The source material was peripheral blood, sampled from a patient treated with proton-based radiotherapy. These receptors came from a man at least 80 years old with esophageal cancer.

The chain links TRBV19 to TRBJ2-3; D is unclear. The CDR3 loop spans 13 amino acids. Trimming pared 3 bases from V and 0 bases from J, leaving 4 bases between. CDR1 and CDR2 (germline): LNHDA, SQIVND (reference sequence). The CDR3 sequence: CASSIFSTDTQYF. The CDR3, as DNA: TGTGCCAGTAGTATCTTCAGCACAGATACGCAGTATTTT.

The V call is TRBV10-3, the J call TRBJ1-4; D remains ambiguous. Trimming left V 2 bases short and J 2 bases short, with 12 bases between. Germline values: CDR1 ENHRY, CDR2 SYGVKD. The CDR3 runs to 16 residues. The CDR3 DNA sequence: TGTGCCATCAGTGAGAGTCGCCAGCAGACTAATGAAAAACTGTTTTTT. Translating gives CAISESRQQTNEKLFF.

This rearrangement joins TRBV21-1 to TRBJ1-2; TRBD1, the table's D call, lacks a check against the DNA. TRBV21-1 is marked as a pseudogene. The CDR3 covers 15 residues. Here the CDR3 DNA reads TGTGCCAGCAGCAAAGTTAACAGACCCGCCTATGGCTACACCTTC. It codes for CASSKVNRPAYGYTF.

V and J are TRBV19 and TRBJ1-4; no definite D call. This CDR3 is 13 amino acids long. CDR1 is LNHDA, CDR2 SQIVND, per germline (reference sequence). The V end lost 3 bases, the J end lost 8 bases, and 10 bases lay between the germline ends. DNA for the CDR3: TGTGCCAGTAGTATCAATTTTGGAGAAAAACTGTTTTTT. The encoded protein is CASSINFGEKLFF.

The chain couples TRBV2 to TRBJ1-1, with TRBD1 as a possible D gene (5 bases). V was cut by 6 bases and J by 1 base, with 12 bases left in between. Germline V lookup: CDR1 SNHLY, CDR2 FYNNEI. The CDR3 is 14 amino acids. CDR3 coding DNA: TGTGCCAGCAGCGGGGGGTACGGGAACACTGAAGCTTTCTTT. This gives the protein CASSGGYGNTEAFF.

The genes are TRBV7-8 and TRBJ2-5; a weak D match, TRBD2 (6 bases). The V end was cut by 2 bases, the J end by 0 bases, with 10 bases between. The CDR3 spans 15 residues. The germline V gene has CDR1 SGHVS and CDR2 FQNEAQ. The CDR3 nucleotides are TGTGCCAGCAGCTTACTGGGACTGGACCAAGAGACCCAGTACTTC. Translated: CASSLLGLDQETQYF.

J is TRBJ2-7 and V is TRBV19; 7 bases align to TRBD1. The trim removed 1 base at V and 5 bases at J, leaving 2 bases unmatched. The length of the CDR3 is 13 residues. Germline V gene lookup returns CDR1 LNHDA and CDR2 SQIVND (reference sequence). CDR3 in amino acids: CASSIAGGDEQYF. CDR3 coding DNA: TGTGCCAGTAGTATAGCAGGGGGTGACGAGCAGTACTTC.

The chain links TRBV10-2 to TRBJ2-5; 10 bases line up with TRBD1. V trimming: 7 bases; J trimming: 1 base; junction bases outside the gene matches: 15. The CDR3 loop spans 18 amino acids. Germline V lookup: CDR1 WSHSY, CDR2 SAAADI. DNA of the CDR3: TGCGCCAGCACCGTGTGGGAGACAGGGGGCTCCTTCCAAGAGACCCAGTACTTC. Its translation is CASTVWETGGSFQETQYF.

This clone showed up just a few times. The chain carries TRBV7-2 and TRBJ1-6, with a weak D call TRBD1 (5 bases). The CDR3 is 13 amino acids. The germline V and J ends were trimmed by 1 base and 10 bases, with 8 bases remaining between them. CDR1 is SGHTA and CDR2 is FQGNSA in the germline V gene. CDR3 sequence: CASSLEKGSPLHF. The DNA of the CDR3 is TGTGCCAGCAGCTTAGAAAAGGGGTCACCCCTCCACTTT.

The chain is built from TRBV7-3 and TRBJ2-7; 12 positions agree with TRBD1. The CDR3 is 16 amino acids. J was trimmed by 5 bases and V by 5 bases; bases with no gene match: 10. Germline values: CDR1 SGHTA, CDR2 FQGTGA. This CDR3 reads CASSPGTGGERDEQYF. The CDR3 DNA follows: TGTGCCAGCAGCCCCGGGACAGGGGGCGAAAGGGACGAGCAGTACTTC.

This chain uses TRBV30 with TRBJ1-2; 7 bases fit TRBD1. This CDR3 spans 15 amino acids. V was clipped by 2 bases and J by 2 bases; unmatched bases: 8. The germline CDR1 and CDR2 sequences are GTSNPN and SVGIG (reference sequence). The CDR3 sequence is CAWSREGASNYGYTF. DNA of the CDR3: TGTGCCTGGAGTCGGGAGGGGGCGTCCAACTATGGCTACACCTTC.

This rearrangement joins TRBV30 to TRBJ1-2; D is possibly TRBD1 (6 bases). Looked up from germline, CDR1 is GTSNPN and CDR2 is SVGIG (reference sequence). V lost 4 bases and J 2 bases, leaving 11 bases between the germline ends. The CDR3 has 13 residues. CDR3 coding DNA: TGTGCCTGGACCCCCGACAGGAACTATGGCTACACCTTC. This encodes CAWTPDRNYGYTF.

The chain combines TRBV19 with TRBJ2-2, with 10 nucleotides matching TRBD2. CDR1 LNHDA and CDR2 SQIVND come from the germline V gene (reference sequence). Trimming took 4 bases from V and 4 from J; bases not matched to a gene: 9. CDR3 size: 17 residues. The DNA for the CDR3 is TGTGCCAGTAGTAGAGGGTCTAGCGGGAGCCGCACCGGGGAGCTGTTTTTT. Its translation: CASSRGSSGSRTGELFF. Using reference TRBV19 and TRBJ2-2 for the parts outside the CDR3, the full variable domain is DGGITQSPKYLFRKEGQNVTLSCEQNLNHDAMYWYRQDPGQGLRLIYYSQIVNDFQKGDIAEGYSVSREKKESFPLTVTSAQKNPTAFYLCASSRGSSGSRTGELFFGEGSRLTVL.

Here the CDR3 DNA reads TGTGCCATCAGCGCCCGCCCTGGGGCTAACTATGGCTACACCTTC. Translating it yields CAISARPGANYGYTF. This chain uses TRBV10-3 with TRBJ1-2, with D uncertain. Germline V CDR1 and CDR2: ENHRY, SYGVKD. The CDR3 length is 15 residues. Between the trimmed V and J ends, which lost 6 bases and 0 bases, there was a span of 14 bases.

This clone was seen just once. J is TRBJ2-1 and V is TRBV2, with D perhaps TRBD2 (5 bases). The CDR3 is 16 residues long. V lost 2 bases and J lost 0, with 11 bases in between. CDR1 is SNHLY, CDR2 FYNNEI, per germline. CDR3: CASSESEGSSYNEQFF. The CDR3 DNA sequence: TGTGCCAGCAGTGAATCGGAAGGGAGCTCCTACAATGAGCAGTTCTTC.

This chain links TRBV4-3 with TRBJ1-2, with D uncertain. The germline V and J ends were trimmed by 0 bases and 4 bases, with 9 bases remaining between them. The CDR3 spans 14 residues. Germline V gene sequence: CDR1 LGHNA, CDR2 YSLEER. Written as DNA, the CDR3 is TGCGCCAGCAGCCAAGATTACGGGCCCTATGGCTACACCTTC. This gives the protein CASSQDYGPYGYTF.

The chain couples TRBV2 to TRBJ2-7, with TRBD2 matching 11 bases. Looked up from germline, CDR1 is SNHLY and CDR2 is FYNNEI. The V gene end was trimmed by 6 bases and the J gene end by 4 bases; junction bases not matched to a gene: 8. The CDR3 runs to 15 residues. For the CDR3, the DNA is TGTGCCAGCAGCATTAGCGGGGGGGCTGTGTACGAGCAGTACTTC. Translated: CASSISGGAVYEQYF.

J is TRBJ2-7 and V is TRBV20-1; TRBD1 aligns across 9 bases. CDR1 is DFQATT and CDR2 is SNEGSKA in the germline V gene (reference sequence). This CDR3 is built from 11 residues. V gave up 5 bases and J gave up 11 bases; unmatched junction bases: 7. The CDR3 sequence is CSADHRGREYF. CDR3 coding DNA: TGCAGTGCTGATCACAGGGGGCGGGAGTACTTC.

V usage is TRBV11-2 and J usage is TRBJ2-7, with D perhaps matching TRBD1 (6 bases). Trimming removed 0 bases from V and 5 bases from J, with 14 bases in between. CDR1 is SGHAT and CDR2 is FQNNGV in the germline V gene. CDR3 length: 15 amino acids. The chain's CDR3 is CASSLDQGFGDEQYF. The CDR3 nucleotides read TGTGCCAGCAGCTTAGATCAGGGGTTTGGGGACGAGCAGTACTTC.

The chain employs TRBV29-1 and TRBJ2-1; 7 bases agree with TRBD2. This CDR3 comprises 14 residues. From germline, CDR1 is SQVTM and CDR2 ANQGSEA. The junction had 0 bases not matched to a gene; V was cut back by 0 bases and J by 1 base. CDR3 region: CSVEEAGSYNEQFF. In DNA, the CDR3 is TGCAGCGTTGAAGAAGCGGGATCCTACAATGAGCAGTTCTTC.